This T cell receptor beta chain was observed in a study of cytomegalovirus exposure and HLA in healthy donors. Study-wide findings and caveats: 87-base-pair reads could not separate some V segments, including TRBV6-2 and TRBV6-3.

Concerning this clone: Its specificity is unknown.

PCR amplification relied on 60 Vbeta primers (plus 13 Jbeta primers). Generated by immunoSEQ multiplex PCR, the TCRdb table keeps only in-frame clones and is missing some. The table lists roughly 110,000 clones, less than 85% of them singletons. The CDR3 spans 15 residues. Trimming stripped 1 base from V and 7 bases from J, with 13 bases between. Germline V gives CDR1 MGHDK, CDR2 SYGVNS. The rearrangement uses TRBV25-1 and TRBJ1-4; D call uncertain. The sample comprised PBMCs. This clonotype was obtained from a woman in her forties in good health and CMV-seropositive. CDR3 DNA: TGTGCCAGCAGTGAATTACGAGGAGGAGGTGAAAAACTGTTTTTT. Translating gives CASSELRGGGEKLFF.